The 22 T cell receptor beta chains reported below all come from one sample, sequenced in a study of T-cell reconstitution after alpha-beta-depleted transplantation in children. Construction of the TCRbeta library involved unique molecular identifiers. MiXCR, applied by TCRdb to the PCR reads, yields one record per CDR3 protein. The sample yields 750,000 to 950,000 distinct CDR3 sequences, about 15% seen once. Sample: PBMCs, mostly from graft donor cells, taken 360 days after TCRalphabeta/CD19-depleted stem cell transplant. The receptors stem from a male patient between 5 and 17 years old who had a stem cell transplant for acute lymphoblastic leukemia, so the T cells may come from the graft donor.

This clonotype was counted a few times. V is TRBV11-2 and J is TRBJ2-2; TRBD2 matches 7 bases. In germline, CDR1 is SGHAT, CDR2 FQNNGV. The CDR3 is made up of 17 amino acids. V gave up 3 bases and J gave up 4 bases; unmatched junction bases: 11. The chain's CDR3 is CASSFRWGGVSTGELFF. DNA for the CDR3: TGTGCCAGCAGCTTCAGATGGGGGGGAGTTTCCACCGGGGAGCTGTTTTTT.

This clonotype was found a few times. This chain joins TRBV23-1 and TRBJ2-5, with D perhaps given as TRBD1 or TRBD2 (6 bases each). TRBV23-1 is reported as an ORF; its role is uncertain. This CDR3 region has 14 residues. Trimming stripped 4 bases from V and 5 bases from J, with 14 bases between. This CDR3 is CASSLGGFGETQYF. For the CDR3, the DNA is TGCGCCAGCAGTCTAGGGGGGTTCGGTGAGACCCAGTACTTC.

V is TRBV7-9 and J is TRBJ2-1; 10 positions match TRBD2. Trimming removed 2 bases from V and 8 bases from J; junction bases left unmatched: 6. The V gene's germline CDR1 is SEHNR and CDR2 FQNEAQ (reference sequence). This CDR3 is 15 amino acids long. CDR3 sequence: CASSLHGTSVDEQFF. As DNA, the CDR3 is TGTGCCAGCAGCTTACACGGGACTAGCGTCGATGAGCAGTTCTTC.

At least ten counts were recorded for this clonotype. The chain combines TRBV24-1 with TRBJ2-7; possible D gene TRBD1, 6 bases. The V gene's germline CDR1 is KGHDR and CDR2 SFDVKD. The CDR3 extends over 10 amino acids. The V gene lost 11 bases and the J gene lost 4 bases, with 8 bases spanning the gap. CDR3 nucleotide sequence: TGTGCCAGGACAGTATACGAGCAGTACTTC. It translates to CARTVYEQYF.

The J gene is TRBJ2-7, the V gene TRBV5-1, with 9 bases that match TRBD1. The CDR3 extends over 16 amino acids. The germline V gene has CDR1 SGHRS and CDR2 YFSETQ. Trimming took 5 bases from V and 2 from J; bases not matched to a gene: 11. The CDR3 nucleotides read TGCGCCAGCAGGGGGGACCGGGACAGGGATACCTACGAGCAGTACTTC. Protein: CASRGDRDRDTYEQYF.

The chain uses TRBV11-1 and TRBJ1-3; D unclear. CDR3 length: 21 residues. V lost 3 bases, J lost 0 bases, and 27 bases lay in between. The germline gives CDR1 SGHAT, CDR2 FQDESV (reference sequence). CDR3 loop: CASSFGSRTTAYLSSGNTIYF. The CDR3 bases are TGTGCCAGCAGCTTCGGGTCTCGAACGACGGCGTATTTGAGCTCTGGAAACACCATATATTTT.

This clonotype was counted between two and nine times. V gene TRBV6-2 or TRBV6-3 combines with J gene TRBJ2-5; D unresolved. Germline-derived CDR1 and CDR2 are MNHEY and SVGEGT. The CDR3 runs 16 residues. V was cut by 2 bases and J by 4 bases, with 17 bases left in between. CDR3 coding DNA: TGTGCCAGCAGTTACCGTGGTAGTTTTGGACCAGAGACCCAGTACTTC. Its translation is CASSYRGSFGPETQYF.

Many counts were recorded for this clonotype. The chain links TRBV12-3 or TRBV12-4 to TRBJ2-1; D unresolved. V shed 2 bases and J shed 4 bases, with 6 bases lying between them. This CDR3 spans 13 amino acids. The CDR3 region has the DNA TGTGCCAGCAGTTTACGCCGTTACAATGAGCAGTTCTTC. Translation gives CASSLRRYNEQFF.

This clonotype was observed at least ten times. The chain is built from TRBV6-5 and TRBJ2-7; possible D gene TRBD2, 6 bases. The germline V gene encodes CDR1 MNHEY and CDR2 SVGAGI. This CDR3 is 13 amino acids long. V lost 4 bases and J 6 bases, leaving 13 bases between the germline ends. CDR3 sequence: CASSFRTTGEQYF. CDR3 bases: TGTGCCAGCAGTTTTAGGACTACCGGCGAGCAGTACTTC.

This clonotype was counted at least ten times. V and J are TRBV20-1 and TRBJ2-3; D is perhaps TRBD2 (6 bases). Trimming pared 2 bases from V and 1 base from J, leaving 10 bases between. This CDR3 has 14 residues. Germline lookup yields CDR1 DFQATT and CDR2 SNEGSKA (reference sequence). The chain's CDR3 is CSARTGVGTDTQYF. The CDR3 region has the DNA TGCAGTGCTAGAACGGGGGTGGGCACAGATACGCAGTATTTT.

This clonotype was seen more than once but under ten times. This chain joins TRBV9 and TRBJ2-7, with D perhaps matching TRBD2 (7 bases). The CDR3 sequence is 19 residues long. Germline loops: CDR1 SGDLS, CDR2 YYNGEE. The V end lost 3 bases, the J end lost 6 bases, and 31 bases lay between the germline ends. The CDR3 sequence is CASSAPLGGLEWLWSEQYF. CDR3 DNA: TGTGCCAGCAGCGCCCCCCTGGGGGGGCTCGAATGGCTGTGGAGCGAGCAGTACTTC.

This clonotype has a handful of counts. The rearrangement joins TRBV12-3 or TRBV12-4 to TRBJ2-1, with 14 positions matching TRBD2. V shed 10 bases, J shed 1 base, and the junction held 15 bases outside the gene matches. The CDR3 covers 19 residues. For the CDR3, the DNA is TGTGCCACAACGGAAAGGGGACTAGCGGGAGACGGATCCTACAATGAGCAGTTCTTC. This encodes CATTERGLAGDGSYNEQFF.

This clonotype was seen a handful of times. The chain recombines TRBV20-1 with TRBJ2-1; D ambiguous. From germline, CDR1 is DFQATT and CDR2 SNEGSKA (reference sequence). V was pared by 5 bases and J by 7 bases, with 15 bases between. The CDR3 covers 13 residues. The CDR3 nucleotides are TGCAGTGCTGAGTGGGATCTGCAGAATGAGCAGTTCTTC. This sequence encodes CSAEWDLQNEQFF.

This clonotype came up a few times. For the CDR3, the DNA is TGTGCCAGCAGTTACAAGCAGGGCTTGGTCAGTCTTGAGCAGTTCTTC. Residues: CASSYKQGLVSLEQFF. V and J are TRBV6-5 and TRBJ2-1, with D perhaps matching TRBD1 (5 bases). CDR1 is MNHEY and CDR2 is SVGAGI in the germline V gene. The V end lost 2 bases, the J end lost 9 bases, and 20 bases lay between the germline ends. The CDR3 runs to 16 residues.

This clonotype was seen many times. The V gene is TRBV6-5, the J gene TRBJ2-7, with D unresolved. With 0 bases removed from V and 2 bases from J, the gap between germline ends came to 5 bases. CDR1 MNHEY and CDR2 SVGAGI come from the germline V gene. This CDR3 comprises 13 residues. The CDR3 protein is CASSYSGTYEQYF. Written as DNA, the CDR3 is TGTGCCAGCAGTTACTCGGGAACCTACGAGCAGTACTTC.

This chain connects TRBV4-1 to TRBJ2-3; D possibly corresponds to TRBD2 (5 bases). Deletions cut 0 bases from V and 4 bases from J, with 14 bases between. This CDR3 is 16 amino acids long. Germline CDR1 MGHRA, CDR2 YSYEKL. The CDR3 nucleotides read TGCGCCAGCAGCCAAGAGAGGAGGAGTGGCCCAGATACGCAGTATTTT. It specifies CASSQERRSGPDTQYF.

The rearrangement links TRBV4-2 to TRBJ2-2; 9 bases align to TRBD1. Per the germline V gene, CDR1 is LGHNA and CDR2 is YNFKEQ. The CDR3 totals 17 residues. V gave up 4 bases and J gave up 4 bases; unmatched junction bases: 10. Here the CDR3 DNA reads TGTGCCAGCAGCCCCCCGGGACAGGGTGTGGGCACCGGGGAGCTGTTTTTT. It is translated as CASSPPGQGVGTGELFF.

J is TRBJ1-5 and V is TRBV4-1, with D hard to call. Germline V gives CDR1 MGHRA, CDR2 YSYEKL. The CDR3 loop spans 13 amino acids. The ends were cut back, 4 bases at V and 6 bases at J, with 10 bases in the middle. The CDR3 DNA follows: TGCGCCAGCAGCCCATTGGTAGGTCAGCCCCAGCATTTT. It yields the protein CASSPLVGQPQHF.

The chain is built from TRBV5-1 and TRBJ1-5, with 7 bases fitting TRBD1. Germline trimming cut 3 bases from V and 6 bases from J; bases unmatched to any gene: 9. Germline values: CDR1 SGHRS, CDR2 YFSETQ. The CDR3 has 15 amino acids. The CDR3 spells CASSYAGGFAQPQHF. The CDR3 nucleotides read TGCGCCAGCAGCTATGCAGGGGGGTTCGCTCAGCCCCAGCATTTT.

V is TRBV13 and J is TRBJ2-7, with 14 nucleotides matching TRBD2. The J segment lost 4 bases and the V segment lost 0 bases, leaving 5 bases of the junction unmatched. The CDR3 has 17 amino acids. Germline-derived CDR1 and CDR2 are PRHDT and FYEKMQ (reference sequence). CDR3 coding DNA: TGTGCCAGCAGCTTAGGCGGACTAGCGGGAGGTTGGTACGAGCAGTACTTC. Translating gives CASSLGGLAGGWYEQYF.

The table lists this clonotype with many counts. This chain links TRBV4-1 with TRBJ2-7; D unclear. V was pared by 1 base and J by 6 bases, with 19 bases between. CDR1 and CDR2 (germline): MGHRA, YSYEKL. The CDR3 totals 16 residues. The CDR3 spells CASSQVQFGLIREQYF. The CDR3 nucleotides are TGCGCCAGCAGCCAAGTACAGTTCGGCCTAATACGCGAGCAGTACTTC.

In this sample, this clonotype turned up a few times. CDR3 sequence reads: CASKREGEQYF. As DNA, the CDR3 is TGTGCCAGCAAGAGGGAAGGCGAGCAGTACTTC. The chain has TRBV7-9 and TRBJ2-7; D is possibly TRBD2 (5 bases). Germline assignment: CDR1 SEHNR and CDR2 FQNEAQ (reference sequence). CDR3 length equals 11 residues. Trimming removed 7 bases at V and 6 bases at J, with 10 bases between.